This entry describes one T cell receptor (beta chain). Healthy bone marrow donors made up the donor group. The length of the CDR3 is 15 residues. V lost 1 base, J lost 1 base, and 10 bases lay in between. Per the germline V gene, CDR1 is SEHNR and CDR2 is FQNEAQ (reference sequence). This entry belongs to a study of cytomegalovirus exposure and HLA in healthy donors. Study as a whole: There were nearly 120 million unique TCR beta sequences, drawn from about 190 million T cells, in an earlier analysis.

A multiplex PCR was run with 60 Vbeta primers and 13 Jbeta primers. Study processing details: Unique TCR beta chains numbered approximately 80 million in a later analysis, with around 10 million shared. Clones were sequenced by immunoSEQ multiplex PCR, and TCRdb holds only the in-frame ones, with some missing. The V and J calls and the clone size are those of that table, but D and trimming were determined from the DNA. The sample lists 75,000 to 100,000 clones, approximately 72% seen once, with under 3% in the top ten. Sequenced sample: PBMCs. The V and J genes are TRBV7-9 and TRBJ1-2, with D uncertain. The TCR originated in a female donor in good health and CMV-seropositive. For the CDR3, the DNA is TGTGCCAGCAGCTTAGATAGTACGGGTAACTATGGCTACACCTTC. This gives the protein CASSLDSTGNYGYTF. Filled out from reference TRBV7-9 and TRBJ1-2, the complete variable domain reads DTGVSQNPRHKITKRGQNVTFRCDPISEHNRLYWYRQTLGQGPEFLTYFQNEAQLEKSRLLSDRFSAERPKGSFSTLEIQRTEQGDSAMYLCASSLDSTGNYGYTFGSGTRLTVV.